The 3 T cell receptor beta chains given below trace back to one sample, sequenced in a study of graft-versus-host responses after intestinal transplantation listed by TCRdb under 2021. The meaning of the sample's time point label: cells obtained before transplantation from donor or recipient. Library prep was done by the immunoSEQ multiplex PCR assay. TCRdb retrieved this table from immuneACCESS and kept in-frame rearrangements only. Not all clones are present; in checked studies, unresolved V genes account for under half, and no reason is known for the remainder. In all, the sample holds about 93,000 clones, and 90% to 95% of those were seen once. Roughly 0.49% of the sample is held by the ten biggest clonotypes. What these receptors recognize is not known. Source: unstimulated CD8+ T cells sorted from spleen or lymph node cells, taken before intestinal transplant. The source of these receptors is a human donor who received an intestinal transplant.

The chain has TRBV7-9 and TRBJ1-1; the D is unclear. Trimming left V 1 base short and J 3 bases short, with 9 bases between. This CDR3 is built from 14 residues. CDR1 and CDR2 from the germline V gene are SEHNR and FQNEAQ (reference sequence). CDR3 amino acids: CASSLVFRYTEAFF. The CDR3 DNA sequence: TGTGCCAGCAGCTTAGTGTTCCGTTACACTGAAGCTTTCTTT.

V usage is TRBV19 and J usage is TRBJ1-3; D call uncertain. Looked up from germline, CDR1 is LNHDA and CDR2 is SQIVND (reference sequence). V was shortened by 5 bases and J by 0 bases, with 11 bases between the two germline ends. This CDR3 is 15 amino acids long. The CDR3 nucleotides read TGTGCCAGTAGTTTTATTCGGGACTCTGGAAACACCATATATTTT. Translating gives CASSFIRDSGNTIYF.

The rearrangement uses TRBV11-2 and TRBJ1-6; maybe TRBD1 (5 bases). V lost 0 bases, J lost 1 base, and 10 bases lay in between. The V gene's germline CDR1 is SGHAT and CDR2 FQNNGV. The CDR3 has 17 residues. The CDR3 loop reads CASSLDDGGSYNSPLHF. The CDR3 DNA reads TGTGCCAGCAGCTTAGATGATGGGGGGTCCTATAATTCACCCCTCCACTTT.